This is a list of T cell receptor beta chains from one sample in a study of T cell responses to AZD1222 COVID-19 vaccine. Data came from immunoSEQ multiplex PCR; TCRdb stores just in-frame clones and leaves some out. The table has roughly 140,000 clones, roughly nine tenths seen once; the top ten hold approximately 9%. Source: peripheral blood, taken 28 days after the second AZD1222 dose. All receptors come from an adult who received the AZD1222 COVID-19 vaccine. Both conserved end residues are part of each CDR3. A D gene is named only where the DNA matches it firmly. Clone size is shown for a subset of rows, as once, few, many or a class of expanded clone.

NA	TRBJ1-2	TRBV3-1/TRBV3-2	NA	CASSQERYGYTF	TGTGCCAGCAGCCAAGAACGGTATGGCTACACCTTC
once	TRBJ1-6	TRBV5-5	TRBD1	CASSRGQGAYNSPLHF	TGTGCCAGCAGCCGGGGACAGGGGGCTTATAATTCACCCCTCCACTTT
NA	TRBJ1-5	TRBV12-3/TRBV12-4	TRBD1	CASSRDRDQPQHF	TGTGCCAGCAGTCGGGACAGGGATCAGCCCCAGCATTTT
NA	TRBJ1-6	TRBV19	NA	CASTHSGDSPLHF	TGTGCCAGTACTCATAGCGGGGATTCACCCCTCCACTTT
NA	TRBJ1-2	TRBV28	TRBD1	CASSFGTDYGYTF	TGTGCCAGCAGTTTCGGGACAGACTATGGCTACACCTTC
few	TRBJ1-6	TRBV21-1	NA	CASSRETGQISPLHF	TGTGCCAGCAGCCGTGAAACGGGACAAATCTCACCCCTCCACTTT
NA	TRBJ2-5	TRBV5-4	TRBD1	CASSHRGRTETQYF	TGTGCCAGCAGCCACAGGGGGCGAACGGAGACCCAGTACTTC
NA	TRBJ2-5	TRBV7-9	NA	CASSLDLSSVETQYF	TGTGCCAGCAGCTTAGATTTATCTAGCGTGGAGACCCAGTACTTC
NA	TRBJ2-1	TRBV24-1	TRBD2	CATSGRTSGSLNEQFF	TGTGCCACCAGTGGCCGGACTAGCGGGAGTCTCAATGAGCAGTTCTTC
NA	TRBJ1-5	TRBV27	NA	CASSSAYSNQPQHF	TGTGCCAGCAGTTCAGCTTATAGCAATCAGCCCCAGCATTTT
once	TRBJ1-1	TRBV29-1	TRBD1	CSVRDRVNTEAFF	TGCAGCGTGAGGGACAGGGTGAACACTGAAGCTTTCTTT
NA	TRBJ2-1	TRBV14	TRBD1	CASSQDRGGRGFVQFF	TGTGCCAGCAGCCAAGATAGGGGTGGCAGGGGGTTTGTGCAGTTCTTC
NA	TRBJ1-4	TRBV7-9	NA	CASSLAGTRNEKLFF	TGTGCCAGCAGCTTAGCCGGGACAAGAAATGAAAAACTGTTTTTT
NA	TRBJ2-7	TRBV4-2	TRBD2	CASSQDLASGSSYEQYF	TGTGCCAGCAGCCAAGATTTGGCTAGCGGGAGTTCCTACGAGCAGTACTTC
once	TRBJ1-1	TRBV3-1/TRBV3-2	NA	CASSQEIRNTEAFF	TGTGCCAGCAGCCAAGAGATTAGGAACACTGAAGCTTTCTTT
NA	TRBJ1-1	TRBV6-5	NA	CASSKQRNTEAFF	TGTGCCAGCAGTAAACAACGGAACACTGAAGCTTTCTTT
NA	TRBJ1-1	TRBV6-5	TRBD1	CASSYPGTGTPEAFF	TGTGCCAGCAGTTACCCGGGGACAGGGACCCCTGAAGCTTTCTTT
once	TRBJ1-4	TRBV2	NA	CASKPSATNEKLFF	TGTGCCAGCAAGCCTTCCGCAACTAATGAAAAACTGTTTTTT
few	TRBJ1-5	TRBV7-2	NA	CASSWSAGSNQPQHF	TGTGCCAGCAGCTGGTCCGCGGGTAGCAATCAGCCCCAGCATTTT
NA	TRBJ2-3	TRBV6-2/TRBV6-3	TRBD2	CASSSLRLAGDTDTQYF	TGTGCCAGCAGTTCCCTCAGACTAGCGGGGGATACAGATACGCAGTATTTT
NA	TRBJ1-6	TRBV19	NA	CASSITSQGNSPLHF	TGTGCCAGTAGTATCACGTCTCAGGGTAATTCACCCCTCCACTTT
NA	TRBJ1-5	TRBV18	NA	CASSPYAGSSGGPQHF	TGTGCCAGCTCACCGTATGCAGGGAGCTCCGGGGGGCCCCAGCATTTT
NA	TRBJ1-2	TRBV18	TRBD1	CASSPRTGEPLGGYTF	TGTGCCAGCTCACCACGGACAGGAGAACCCCTTGGCGGCTACACCTTC
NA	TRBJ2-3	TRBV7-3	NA	CASSPSLTDTQYF	TGTGCCAGCAGCCCATCCCTCACAGATACGCAGTATTTT
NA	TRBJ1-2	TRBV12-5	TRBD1	CASGSKGAWGYTF	TGTGCTAGTGGTTCCAAGGGGGCCTGGGGCTACACCTTC
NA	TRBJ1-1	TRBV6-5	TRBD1	CAARDRGETEAFF	TGTGCCGCCCGGGACAGGGGGGAAACTGAAGCTTTCTTT
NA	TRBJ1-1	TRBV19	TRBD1	CASFSGTANTEAFF	TGTGCCAGCTTCTCCGGGACAGCGAACACTGAAGCTTTCTTT
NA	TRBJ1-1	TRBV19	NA	CASSIEGRANTEAFF	TGTGCCAGTAGTATAGAGGGCAGGGCGAACACTGAAGCTTTCTTT
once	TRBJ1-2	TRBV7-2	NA	CASSSGRTNYGYTF	TGTGCCAGCAGCTCGGGACGGACTAACTATGGCTACACCTTC
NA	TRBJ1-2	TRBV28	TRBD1	CASSYPGTGIADYGYTF	TGTGCCAGCAGTTATCCCGGGACAGGGATTGCGGACTATGGCTACACCTTC
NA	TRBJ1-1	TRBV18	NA	CASSPQDRLNTEAFF	TGTGCCAGCTCGCCCCAGGACAGATTGAACACTGAAGCTTTCTTT